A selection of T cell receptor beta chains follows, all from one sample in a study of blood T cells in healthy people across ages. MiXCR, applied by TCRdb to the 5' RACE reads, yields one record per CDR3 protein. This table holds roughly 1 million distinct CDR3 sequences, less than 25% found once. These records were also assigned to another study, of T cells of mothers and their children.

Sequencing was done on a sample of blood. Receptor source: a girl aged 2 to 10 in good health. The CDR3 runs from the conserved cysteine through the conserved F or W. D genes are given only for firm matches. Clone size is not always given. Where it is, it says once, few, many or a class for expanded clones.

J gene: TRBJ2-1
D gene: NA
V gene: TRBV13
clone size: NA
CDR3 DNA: TGTGCCAGCAGCTTCAGAACTAGAAGCAATGAGCAGTTCTTC
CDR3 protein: CASSFRTRSNEQFF

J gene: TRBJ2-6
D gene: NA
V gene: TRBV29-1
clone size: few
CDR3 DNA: TGCAGCGTTGCCGAGCATAACTCTGGGGCCAACGTCCTGACTTTC
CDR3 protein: CSVAEHNSGANVLTF

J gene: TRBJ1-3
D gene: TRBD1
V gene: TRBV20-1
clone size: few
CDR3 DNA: TGCAGTGCTAGAGCAGTAACAGGGGGCCTGAACACCATATATTTT
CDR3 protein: CSARAVTGGLNTIYF

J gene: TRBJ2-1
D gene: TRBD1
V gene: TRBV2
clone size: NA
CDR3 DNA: TGTGCCAGCAGCGGACAGGGACACTACAATGAGCAGTTCTTC
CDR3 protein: CASSGQGHYNEQFF

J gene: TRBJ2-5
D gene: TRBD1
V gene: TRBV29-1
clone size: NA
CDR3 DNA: TGCAGCGTTCGGGACAGGGAATTTTCCGAGACCCAGTACTTC
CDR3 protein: CSVRDREFSETQYF

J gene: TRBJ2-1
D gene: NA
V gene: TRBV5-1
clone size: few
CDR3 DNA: TGCGCCAGCACCGACCGAGGGGGGATGACGAATGAGCAGTTCTTC
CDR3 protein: CASTDRGGMTNEQFF

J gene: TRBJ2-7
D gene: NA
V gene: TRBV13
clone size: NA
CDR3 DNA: TGTGCCAGCAGCGTATCCGGGCCGAAAGGCGAGCAGTACTTC
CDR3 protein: CASSVSGPKGEQYF

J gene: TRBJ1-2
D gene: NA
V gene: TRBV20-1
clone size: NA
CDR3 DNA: TGCAGTGCTCGCTTACTTGACGACTATGGCTACACCTTC
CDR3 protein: CSARLLDDYGYTF

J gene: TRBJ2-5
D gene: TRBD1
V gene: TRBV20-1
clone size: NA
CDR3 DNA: TGCAGTGCAAGTAAACAGGGGCAAGAGACCCAGTACTTC
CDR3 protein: CSASKQGQETQYF

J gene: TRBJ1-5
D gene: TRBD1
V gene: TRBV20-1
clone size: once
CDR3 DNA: TGCAGTGCTAGAGATCCGCAGGGTAGGGGGCTGCCCCAGCATTTT
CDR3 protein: CSARDPQGRGLPQHF

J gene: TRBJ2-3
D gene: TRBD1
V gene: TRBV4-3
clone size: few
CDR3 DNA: TGCGCCAGCAGCCGTCACACCCCGGGACAGGGAACAGATACGCAGTATTTT
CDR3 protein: CASSRHTPGQGTDTQYF

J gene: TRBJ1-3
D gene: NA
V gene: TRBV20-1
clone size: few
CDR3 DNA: TGCAGTGCTGGGACCGCTCCTGGAAACACCATATATTTT
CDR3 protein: CSAGTAPGNTIYF

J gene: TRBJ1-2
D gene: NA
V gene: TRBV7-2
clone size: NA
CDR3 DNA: TGTGCCAGCAGTAGCGGGCTTTTTGGCTACACCTTC
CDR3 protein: CASSSGLFGYTF

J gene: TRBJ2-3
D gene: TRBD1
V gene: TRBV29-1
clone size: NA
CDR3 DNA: TGCAGCGTTGTCGGGGACAGGGGGACAGATACGCAGTATTTT
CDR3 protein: CSVVGDRGTDTQYF

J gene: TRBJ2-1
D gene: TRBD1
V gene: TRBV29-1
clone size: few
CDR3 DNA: TGCAGCGTTGGCAGGACAGGGTCAAATGAGCAGTTCTTC
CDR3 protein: CSVGRTGSNEQFF

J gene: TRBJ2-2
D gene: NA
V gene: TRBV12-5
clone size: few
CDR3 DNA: TGTGCTAGTGGACTTTCGAACACCGGGGAGCTGTTTTTT
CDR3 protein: CASGLSNTGELFF

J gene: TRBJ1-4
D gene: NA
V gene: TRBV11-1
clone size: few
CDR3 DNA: TGTGCCAGCAGCTCCGGACAGCGCGGGTGGAATGAAAAACTGTTTTTT
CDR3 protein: CASSSGQRGWNEKLFF

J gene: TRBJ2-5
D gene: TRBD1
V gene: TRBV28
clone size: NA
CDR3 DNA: TGTGCCAGCAGTTTTACAGGGGCCCAAGAGACCCAGTACTTC
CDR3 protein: CASSFTGAQETQYF

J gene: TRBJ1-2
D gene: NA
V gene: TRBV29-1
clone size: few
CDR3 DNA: TGCAGCGTTGAAGGGACAGACTCCATACATGGCTACACCTTC
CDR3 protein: CSVEGTDSIHGYTF

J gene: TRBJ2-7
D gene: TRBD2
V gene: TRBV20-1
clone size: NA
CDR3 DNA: TGCAGTGCTAGGCTACTAGCGGGGGGCTCCTACGAGCAGTACTTC
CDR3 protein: CSARLLAGGSYEQYF

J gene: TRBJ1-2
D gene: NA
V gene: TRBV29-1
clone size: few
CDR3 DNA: TGCAGCGTTGGGGTCGACTATGGCTACACCTTC
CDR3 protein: CSVGVDYGYTF

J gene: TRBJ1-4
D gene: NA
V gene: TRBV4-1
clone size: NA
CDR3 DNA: TGCGCCAGCAGCCAACCGGGACCCCTCAATGAAAAACTGTTTTTT
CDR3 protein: CASSQPGPLNEKLFF

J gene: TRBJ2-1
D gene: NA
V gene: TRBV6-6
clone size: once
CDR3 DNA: TGTGCCAGCAGCCCAACTAGGGGCGATTACAATGAGCAGTTCTTC
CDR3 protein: CASSPTRGDYNEQFF

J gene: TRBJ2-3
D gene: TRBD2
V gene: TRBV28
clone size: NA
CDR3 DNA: TGTGCCAGCAGTTTAGCGGAGCGGGAGGCCGATACGCAGTATTTT
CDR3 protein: CASSLAEREADTQYF

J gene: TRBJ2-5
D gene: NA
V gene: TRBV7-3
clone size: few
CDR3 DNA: TGTGCCAGCAGCCAATCGAACAGCCAAGAGACCCAGTACTTC
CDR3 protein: CASSQSNSQETQYF

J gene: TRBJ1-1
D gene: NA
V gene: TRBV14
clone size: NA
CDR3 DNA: TGTGCCAGCAGCCAAGTCATGGGAATTGAAGCTTTCTTT
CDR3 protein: CASSQVMGIEAFF

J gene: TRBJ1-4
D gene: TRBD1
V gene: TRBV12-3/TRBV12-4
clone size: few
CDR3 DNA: TGTGCCAGCAGTACAGGGGAAGGGCTTCTTAATGAAAAACTGTTTTTT
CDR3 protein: CASSTGEGLLNEKLFF

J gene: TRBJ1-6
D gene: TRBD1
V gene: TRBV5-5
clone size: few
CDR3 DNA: TGTGCCAGCAGCTCGACAGGGGTCGAGTCACCCCTCCACTTT
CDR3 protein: CASSSTGVESPLHF

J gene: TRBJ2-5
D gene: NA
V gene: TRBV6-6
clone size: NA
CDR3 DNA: TGTGCCAGCAGACCGACCACAGGGAGCGAGACCCAGTACTTC
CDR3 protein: CASRPTTGSETQYF

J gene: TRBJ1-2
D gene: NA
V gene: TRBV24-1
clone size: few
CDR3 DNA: TGTGCCACCAGTGATTACGGCTACTATGGCTACACCTTC
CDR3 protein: CATSDYGYYGYTF

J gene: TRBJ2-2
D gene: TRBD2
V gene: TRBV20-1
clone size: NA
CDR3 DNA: TGCAGTGCTAGAGATCGCCAGCGGGAGGGTGTGACCGCCGGGGAGCTGTTTTTT
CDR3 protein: CSARDRQREGVTAGELFF

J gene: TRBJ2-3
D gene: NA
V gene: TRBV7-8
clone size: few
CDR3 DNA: TGTGCCAGCAGCTTAGGTGGCGTGGAGGATACGCAGTATTTT
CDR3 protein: CASSLGGVEDTQYF

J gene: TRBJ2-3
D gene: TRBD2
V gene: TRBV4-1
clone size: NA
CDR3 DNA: TGCGCCAGCAGCCGAAAGGGACTAGCGGGCCCAGATACGCAGTATTTT
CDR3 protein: CASSRKGLAGPDTQYF

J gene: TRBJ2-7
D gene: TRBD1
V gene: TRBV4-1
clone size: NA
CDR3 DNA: TGCGCCAGCAGCCAAGCGGGGACAGGTCTGTACGAGCAGTACTTC
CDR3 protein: CASSQAGTGLYEQYF

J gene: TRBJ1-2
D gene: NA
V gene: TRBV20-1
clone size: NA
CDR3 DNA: TGCAGTGCTAGACAACTTCAGACAGCGTCACTCCGTTTGGGCTACACCTTC
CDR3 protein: CSARQLQTASLRLGYTF

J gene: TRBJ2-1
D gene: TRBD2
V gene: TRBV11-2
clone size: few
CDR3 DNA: TGTGCCAGCAGCCCAAGGGAGGGGACTAGCTACAATGAGCAGTTCTTC
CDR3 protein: CASSPREGTSYNEQFF

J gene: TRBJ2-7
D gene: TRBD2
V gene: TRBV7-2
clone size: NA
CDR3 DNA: TGTGCCAGCAGCTCGGGACTAGAGTTGGACGAGCAGTACTTC
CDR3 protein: CASSSGLELDEQYF